This TCR beta chain emerged from a study of blood T cells in healthy people across ages. Overall study: Template switching picked up about one barcoded beta molecule for each two T cells. Whole-study findings and limits: TCR beta diversity, measured per million T cells, fell in a roughly linear way with age.

Using a J-beta primer mix together with a sample-barcoded 5' primer, a second PCR was run for roughly 6 to 12 cycles. Tags on each cDNA molecule came from a template-switch adaptor with 12 random nucleotides. TCRdb independently ran MiXCR on the 5' RACE reads; one entry per CDR3 protein. In the table there are hundreds of thousands of distinct CDR3 sequences, around 26% of which are singletons. There are many counts of this clonotype. Its antigen is still unknown. The sample comprised blood. The receptor was derived from a woman over 75 in good health.

DNA for the CDR3: TGTGCCAGCAGTTACCGCAGTGCTAGCACAGATACGCAGTATTTT. Its translation is CASSYRSASTDTQYF. The chain employs TRBV6-5 and TRBJ2-3; D is unclear. Trimming took off 2 bases at V and 0 bases at J, with 9 bases between the two ends. This CDR3 is built from 15 residues. CDR1 and CDR2 (germline): MNHEY, SVGAGI.